The clone carrying this TCR beta chain was observed a handful of times. This sample is drawn from a study of CD8+CD57+ T cells in acquired aplastic anemia. Study context: Sorted CD4+ and CD8+ cells gave an average of approximately 3.1 ug of DNA.

Patients included in sequencing had previously demonstrated CD8+CD57+ cell expansion by flow cytometry. TCR beta VDJ and CDR3 profiling used genomic DNA as template. TCRdb reanalysed the reads using MiXCR and keeps one entry per CDR3 protein. The repertoire includes under 250,000 distinct CDR3 sequences, approximately 60% of them detected once, and about 60% sits in the top ten. This sequence originates from a human donor with aplastic anemia. The sequencing sample was made of sorted CD4+, CD8+, or CD8+CD57+ T cells (not recorded which) from PBMCs.

CDR3 sequence: CASSPGFTDTQYF. In DNA, the CDR3 is TGTGCCAGCAGTCCAGGGTTCACAGATACGCAGTATTTT. J is TRBJ2-3 and V is TRBV6-5, with D possibly matching TRBD1 (5 bases). The V gene's germline CDR1 is MNHEY and CDR2 SVGAGI. V was cut by 5 bases and J by 2 bases, with 8 bases left in between. The CDR3 contains 13 residues.